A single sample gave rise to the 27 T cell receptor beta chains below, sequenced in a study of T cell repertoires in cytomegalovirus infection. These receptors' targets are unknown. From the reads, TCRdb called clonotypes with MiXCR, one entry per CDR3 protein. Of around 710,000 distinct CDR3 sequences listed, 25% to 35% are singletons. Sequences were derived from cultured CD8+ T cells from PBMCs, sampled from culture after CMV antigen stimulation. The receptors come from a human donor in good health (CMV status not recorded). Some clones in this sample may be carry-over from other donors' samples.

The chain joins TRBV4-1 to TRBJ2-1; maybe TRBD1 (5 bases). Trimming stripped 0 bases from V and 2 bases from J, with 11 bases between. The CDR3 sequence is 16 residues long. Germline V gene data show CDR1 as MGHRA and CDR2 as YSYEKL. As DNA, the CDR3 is TGCGCCAGCAGCCAAGATCAGGGTGTCACCTACAATGAGCAGTTCTTC. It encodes CASSQDQGVTYNEQFF.

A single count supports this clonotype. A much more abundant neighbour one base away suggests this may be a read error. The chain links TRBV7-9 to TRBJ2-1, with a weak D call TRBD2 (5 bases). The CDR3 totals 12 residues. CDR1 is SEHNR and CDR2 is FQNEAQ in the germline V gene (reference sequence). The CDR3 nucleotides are TGTGCCAACAGCTTAGAGGGCGATGAGCAGTTCTTC. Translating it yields CANSLEGDEQFF.

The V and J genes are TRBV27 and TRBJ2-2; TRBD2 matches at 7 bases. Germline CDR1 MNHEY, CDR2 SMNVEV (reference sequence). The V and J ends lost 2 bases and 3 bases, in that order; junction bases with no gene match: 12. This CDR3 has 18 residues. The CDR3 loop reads CASSLLLAGLAYTGELFF. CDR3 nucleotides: TGTGCCAGCAGTTTACTATTAGCGGGCTTAGCCTACACCGGGGAGCTGTTTTTT.

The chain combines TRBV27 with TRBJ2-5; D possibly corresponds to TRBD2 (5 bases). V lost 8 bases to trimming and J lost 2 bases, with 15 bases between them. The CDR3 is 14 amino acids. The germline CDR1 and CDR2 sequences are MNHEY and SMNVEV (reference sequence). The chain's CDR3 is CASWETGLQETQYF. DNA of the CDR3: TGTGCCAGCTGGGAGACGGGCTTACAAGAGACCCAGTACTTC.

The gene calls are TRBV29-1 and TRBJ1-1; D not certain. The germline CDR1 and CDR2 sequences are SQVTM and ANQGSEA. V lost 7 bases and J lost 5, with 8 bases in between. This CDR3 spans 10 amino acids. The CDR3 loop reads CSALGTEAFF. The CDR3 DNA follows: TGCAGCGCCTTAGGTACTGAAGCTTTCTTT.

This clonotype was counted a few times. The CDR3: CASSFARPGTGYTF. For the CDR3, the DNA is TGTGCCAGCAGTTTTGCCCGTCCGGGGACGGGCTACACCTTC. This chain links TRBV27 with TRBJ1-2, with D perhaps matching TRBD1 (5 bases). The germline CDR1 and CDR2 sequences are MNHEY and SMNVEV (reference sequence). The CDR3 is 14 residues long. Trimming pared 3 bases from V and 8 bases from J, leaving 16 bases between.

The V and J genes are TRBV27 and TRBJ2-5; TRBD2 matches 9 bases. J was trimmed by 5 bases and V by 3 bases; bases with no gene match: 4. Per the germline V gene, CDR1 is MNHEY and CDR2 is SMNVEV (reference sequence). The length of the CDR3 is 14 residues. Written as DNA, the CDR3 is TGTGCCAGCAGTTTTGGGCTAGCGGGGGAGACCCAGTACTTC. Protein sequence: CASSFGLAGETQYF.

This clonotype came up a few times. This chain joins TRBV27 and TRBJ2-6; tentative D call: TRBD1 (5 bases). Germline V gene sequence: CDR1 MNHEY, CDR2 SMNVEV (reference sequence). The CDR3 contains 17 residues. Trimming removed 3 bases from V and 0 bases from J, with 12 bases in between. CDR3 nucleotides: TGTGCCAGCAGTTTGGGGCAGCCCTACTCTGGGGCCAACGTCCTGACTTTC. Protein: CASSLGQPYSGANVLTF.

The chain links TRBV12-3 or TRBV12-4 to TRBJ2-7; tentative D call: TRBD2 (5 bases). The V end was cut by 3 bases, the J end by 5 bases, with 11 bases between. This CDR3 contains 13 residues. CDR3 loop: CASSFEGFNEQYV. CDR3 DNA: TGTGCCAGCAGTTTTGAGGGCTTCAACGAGCAGTACGTC.

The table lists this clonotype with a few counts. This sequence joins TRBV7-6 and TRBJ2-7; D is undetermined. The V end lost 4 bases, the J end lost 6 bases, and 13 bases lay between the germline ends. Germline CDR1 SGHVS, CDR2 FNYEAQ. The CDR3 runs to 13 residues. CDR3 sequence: CASSSNEIREQYF. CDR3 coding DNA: TGTGCCAGCAGCTCCAACGAGATTCGCGAGCAGTACTTC.

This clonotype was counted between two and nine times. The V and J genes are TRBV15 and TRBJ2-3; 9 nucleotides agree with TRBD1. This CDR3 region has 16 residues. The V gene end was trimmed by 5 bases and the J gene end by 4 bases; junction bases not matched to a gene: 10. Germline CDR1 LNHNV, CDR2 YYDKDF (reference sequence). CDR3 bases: TGTGCCACCAGCTCGTCTCCGGGACAGGGATCAGATACGCAGTATTTT. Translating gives CATSSSPGQGSDTQYF.

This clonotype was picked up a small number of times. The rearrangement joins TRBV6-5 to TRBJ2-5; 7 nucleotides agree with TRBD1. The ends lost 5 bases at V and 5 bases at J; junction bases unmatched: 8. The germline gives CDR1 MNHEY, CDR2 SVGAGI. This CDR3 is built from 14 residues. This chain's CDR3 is CASSPRQGWETQYF. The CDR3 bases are TGTGCCAGCAGTCCGCGACAGGGATGGGAGACCCAGTACTTC.

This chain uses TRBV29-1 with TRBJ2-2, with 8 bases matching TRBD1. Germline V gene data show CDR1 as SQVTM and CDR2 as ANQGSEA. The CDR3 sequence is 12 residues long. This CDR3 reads CAQGANTGELFF. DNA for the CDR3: TGCGCACAGGGGGCGAACACCGGGGAGCTGTTTTTT.

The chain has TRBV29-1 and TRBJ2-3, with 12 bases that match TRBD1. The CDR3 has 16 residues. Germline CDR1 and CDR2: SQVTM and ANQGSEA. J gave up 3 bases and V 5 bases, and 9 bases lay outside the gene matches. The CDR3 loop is CSVQPGQGAPTDTQYF. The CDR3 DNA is TGCAGCGTTCAACCGGGACAGGGGGCTCCTACAGATACGCAGTATTTT.

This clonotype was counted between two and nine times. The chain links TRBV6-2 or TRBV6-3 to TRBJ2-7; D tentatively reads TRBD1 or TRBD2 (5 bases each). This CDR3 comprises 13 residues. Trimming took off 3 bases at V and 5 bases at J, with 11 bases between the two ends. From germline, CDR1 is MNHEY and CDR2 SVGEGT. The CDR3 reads CASSYLGVDEQYV. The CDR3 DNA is TGTGCCAGCAGTTATTTGGGGGTCGACGAGCAGTACGTC.

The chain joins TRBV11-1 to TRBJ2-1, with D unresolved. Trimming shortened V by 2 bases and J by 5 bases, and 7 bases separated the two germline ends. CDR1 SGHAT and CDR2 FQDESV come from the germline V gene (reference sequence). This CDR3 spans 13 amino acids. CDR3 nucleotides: TGTGCCAGCAGCTTATCGACCAACAATGAGCAGTTCTTC. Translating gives CASSLSTNNEQFF. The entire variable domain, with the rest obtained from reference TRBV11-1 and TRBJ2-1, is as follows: EAEVAQSPRYKITEKSQAVAFWCDPISGHATLYWYRQILGQGPELLVQFQDESVVDDSQLPKDRFSAERLKGVDSTLKIQPAELGDSAMYLCASSLSTNNEQFFGPGTRLTVL.

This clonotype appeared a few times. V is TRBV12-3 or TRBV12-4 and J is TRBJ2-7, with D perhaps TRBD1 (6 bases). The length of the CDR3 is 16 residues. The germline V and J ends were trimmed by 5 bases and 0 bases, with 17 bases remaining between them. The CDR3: CASSPYFTGSSYEQYF. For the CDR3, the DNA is TGTGCCAGCAGTCCCTACTTCACAGGGAGCTCCTACGAGCAGTACTTC.

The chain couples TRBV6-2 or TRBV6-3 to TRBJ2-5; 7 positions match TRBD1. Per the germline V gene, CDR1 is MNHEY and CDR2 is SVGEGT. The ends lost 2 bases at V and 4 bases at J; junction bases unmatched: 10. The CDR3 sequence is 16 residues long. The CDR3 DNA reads TGTGCCAGCAGTTACCGTGCAGGGGGTCCGGGAGAGACCCAGTACTTC. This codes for CASSYRAGGPGETQYF.

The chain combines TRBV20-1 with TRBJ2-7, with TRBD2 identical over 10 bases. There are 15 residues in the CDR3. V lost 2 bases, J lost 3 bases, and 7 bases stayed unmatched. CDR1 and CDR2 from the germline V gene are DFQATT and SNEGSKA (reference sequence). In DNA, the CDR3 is TGCAGTGCTAGAAATCACCTAGCGGGGGACTACGAGCAGTACTTC. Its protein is CSARNHLAGDYEQYF.

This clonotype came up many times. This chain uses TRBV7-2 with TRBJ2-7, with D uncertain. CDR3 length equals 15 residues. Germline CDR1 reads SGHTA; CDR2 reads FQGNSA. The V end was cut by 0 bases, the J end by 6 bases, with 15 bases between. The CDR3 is CASSLAPQLVGEQYV. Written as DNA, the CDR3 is TGTGCCAGCAGCTTAGCTCCGCAGCTAGTAGGCGAGCAGTACGTC.

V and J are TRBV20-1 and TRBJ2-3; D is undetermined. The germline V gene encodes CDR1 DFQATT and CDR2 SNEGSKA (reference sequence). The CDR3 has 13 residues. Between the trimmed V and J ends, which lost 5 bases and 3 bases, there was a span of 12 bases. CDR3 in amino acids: CSARGLVTDTQYF. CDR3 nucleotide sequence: TGCAGTGCTCGAGGTCTAGTTACAGATACGCAGTATTTT.

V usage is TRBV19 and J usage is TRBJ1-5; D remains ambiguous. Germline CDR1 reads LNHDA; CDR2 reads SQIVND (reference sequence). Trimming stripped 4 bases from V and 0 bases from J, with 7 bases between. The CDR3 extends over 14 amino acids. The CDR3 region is CASSTDHSNQPQHF. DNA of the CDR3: TGTGCCAGTAGTACCGATCATAGCAATCAGCCCCAGCATTTT.

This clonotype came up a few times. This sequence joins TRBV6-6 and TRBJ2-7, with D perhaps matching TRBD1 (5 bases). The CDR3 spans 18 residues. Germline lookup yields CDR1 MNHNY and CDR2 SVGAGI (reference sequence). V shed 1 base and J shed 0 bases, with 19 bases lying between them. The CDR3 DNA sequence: TGTGCCAGCAGTTACTTTAGACCCTCGACAGAGATCTCCTACGAGCAGTACTTC. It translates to CASSYFRPSTEISYEQYF.

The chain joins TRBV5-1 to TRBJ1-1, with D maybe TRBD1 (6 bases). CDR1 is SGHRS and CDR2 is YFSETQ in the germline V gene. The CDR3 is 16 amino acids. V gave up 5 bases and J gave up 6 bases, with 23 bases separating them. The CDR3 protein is CASSLHDQGPKAEAFF. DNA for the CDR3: TGCGCCAGCAGTTTACATGATCAGGGGCCCAAAGCTGAAGCTTTCTTT. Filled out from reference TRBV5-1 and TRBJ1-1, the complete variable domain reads KAGVTQTPRYLIKTRGQQVTLSCSPISGHRSVSWYQQTPGQGLQFLFEYFSETQRNKGNFPGRFSGRQFSNSRSEMNVSTLELGDSALYLCASSLHDQGPKAEAFFGQGTRLTVV.

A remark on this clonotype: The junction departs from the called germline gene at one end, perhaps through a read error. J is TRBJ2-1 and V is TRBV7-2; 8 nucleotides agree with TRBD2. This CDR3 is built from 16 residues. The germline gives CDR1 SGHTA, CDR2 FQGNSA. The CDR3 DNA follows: TGTGCCAGCAGCTCGGTCAAGCGGGGGCTCTACAATGAGCAGATCTTC. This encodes CASSSVKRGLYNEQIF.

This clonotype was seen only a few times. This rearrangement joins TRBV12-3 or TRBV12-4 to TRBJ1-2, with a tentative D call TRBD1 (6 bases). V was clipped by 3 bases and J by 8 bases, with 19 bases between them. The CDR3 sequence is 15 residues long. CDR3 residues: CASSFDRQTYWGYTF. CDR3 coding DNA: TGTGCCAGCAGTTTTGACAGGCAGACTTATTGGGGCTACACCTTC.

CDR3 sequence: CASSYTHRNEQFF. In DNA form, the CDR3 reads TGTGCCAGCAGTTACACCCACCGCAATGAGCAGTTCTTC. The rearrangement joins TRBV6-6 to TRBJ2-1; unclear D gene. Between the trimmed V and J ends, which lost 2 bases and 6 bases, there was a span of 8 bases. The CDR3 sequence is 13 residues long. The germline V gene encodes CDR1 MNHNY and CDR2 SVGAGI (reference sequence).